The 26 T cell receptor beta chains below all came from one sample that was sequenced in a study of OX40 agonist ivuxolimab in advanced cancers. Only in-frame clones appear in the TCRdb table, and some are missing; sequencing was by immunoSEQ multiplex PCR. In the table there are approximately 60,000 clones, 80% to 85% of which are singletons. The starting material was CD4+ or CD8+ T cells sorted from blood, obtained in a trial of the OX40 agonist ivuxolimab. The receptors here all came from an adult with an advanced solid tumor such as melanoma, head and neck, liver or kidney cancer.

This clone was recorded a few times. The chain links TRBV27 to TRBJ1-5; TRBD1 matches 8 bases. After removal of 6 bases from V and 5 bases from J, the junction contained 6 bases not matched to a gene. Germline V gives CDR1 MNHEY, CDR2 SMNVEV (reference sequence). CDR3 length: 14 amino acids. CDR3: CASRGTGGHQPQHF. In DNA form, the CDR3 reads TGTGCCAGCAGAGGTACAGGGGGGCATCAGCCCCAGCATTTT.

This sequence joins TRBV4-1 and TRBJ1-5; D is perhaps TRBD1 (6 bases). Trimming cost V 0 bases and J 2 bases, with 17 bases left between them. CDR1 MGHRA and CDR2 YSYEKL come from the germline V gene. The CDR3 has 18 residues. CDR3 in DNA: TGCGCCAGCAGCCAAGAGAGCAGGGACACCTGGCGCAATCAGCCCCAGCATTTT. It encodes CASSQESRDTWRNQPQHF.

This chain uses TRBV6-6 with TRBJ1-1; 8 nucleotides agree with TRBD1. The CDR3 length is 13 residues. V lost 2 bases and J lost 6; bases outside the gene matches: 2. Germline assignment: CDR1 MNHNY and CDR2 SVGAGI (reference sequence). The CDR3 sequence is CASSYDRGAEAFF. CDR3 DNA sequence: TGTGCCAGCAGTTACGACAGGGGCGCTGAAGCTTTCTTT.

This clone was counted a single time. The chain has TRBV7-9 and TRBJ1-5; the match to TRBD1 covers 10 bases. The length of the CDR3 is 14 residues. Per the germline V gene, CDR1 is SEHNR and CDR2 is FQNEAQ (reference sequence). With 5 bases clipped from V and 5 bases from J, the junction kept 3 bases outside the gene matches. The CDR3 coding sequence is TGTGCCAGCAGCATCGGGACAGGGGATCAGCCCCAGCATTTT. Its protein product is CASSIGTGDQPQHF.

The sample holds one count of this clone. This chain joins TRBV28 and TRBJ1-2; tentative D call: TRBD1 (5 bases). The CDR3 loop spans 15 amino acids. Trimming removed 5 bases at V and 4 bases at J, with 17 bases between. Germline values: CDR1 MDHEN, CDR2 SYDVKM. The CDR3 here is CASSPGNVRSYGYTF. The CDR3 coding sequence is TGTGCCAGCAGTCCAGGGAATGTGAGGTCCTATGGCTACACCTTC.

The V and J genes are TRBV11-3 and TRBJ2-1, with D possibly being TRBD2 (6 bases). V was trimmed by 4 bases and J by 7 bases, leaving 17 bases between them. Germline V gene lookup returns CDR1 SGHNT and CDR2 YENEEA. This CDR3 region has 15 residues. The CDR3 DNA reads as TGTGCCAGCAGCTCGACGGGACTCGTGGGGAATGAGCAGTTCTTC. Translating it yields CASSSTGLVGNEQFF.

The chain uses TRBV12-5 and TRBJ2-1, with D tentatively TRBD1 (5 bases). The CDR3 has 16 residues. Germline V CDR1 and CDR2: LGHNT, FRNRAP. V was clipped by 2 bases and J by 0 bases, with 11 bases between them. CDR3 sequence: CASGLQGGFSYNEQFF. CDR3 DNA: TGTGCTAGTGGTTTGCAGGGCGGCTTCTCCTACAATGAGCAGTTCTTC.

The chain recombines TRBV11-3 with TRBJ2-7; the match to TRBD2 covers 13 bases. The CDR3 spans 15 residues. Germline V gives CDR1 SGHNT, CDR2 YENEEA. V shed 3 bases, J shed 6 bases, and the junction held 5 bases outside the gene matches. CDR3 loop: CASSLGTSGVAEQYF. CDR3 nucleotides: TGTGCCAGCAGCTTGGGGACTAGCGGGGTCGCCGAGCAGTACTTC. Full variable domain (missing parts from reference TRBV11-3 and TRBJ2-7): EAGVVQSPRYKIIEKKQPVAFWCNPISGHNTLYWYLQNLGQGPELLIRYENEEAVDDSQLPKDRFSAERLKGVDSTLKIQPAELGDSAVYLCASSLGTSGVAEQYFGPGTRLTVT.

The chain joins TRBV5-5 to TRBJ2-7; tentative D call: TRBD1 (5 bases). Germline V lookup: CDR1 SGHKS, CDR2 YYEKEE (reference sequence). V dropped 0 bases and J dropped 3 bases, with 13 bases sitting between them. The CDR3 is made up of 15 amino acids. The CDR3 here is CASSLEGHRNYEQYF. The CDR3 DNA sequence: TGTGCCAGCAGCTTGGAAGGACACCGAAACTACGAGCAGTACTTC.

The chain employs TRBV18 and TRBJ1-3; no clear D. The germline V gene has CDR1 KGHSH and CDR2 LQKENI. This CDR3 comprises 13 residues. V dropped 7 bases and J dropped 8 bases, with 15 bases sitting between them. CDR3 residues: CASCLEREDTIYF. CDR3 nucleotides: TGTGCCAGCTGTTTAGAGCGGGAGGACACCATATATTTT.

This chain links TRBV2 with TRBJ2-3; 10 nucleotides match TRBD1. Germline CDR1 reads SNHLY; CDR2 reads FYNNEI. This CDR3 contains 15 residues. J lost 2 bases, V lost 7 bases, and 6 bases had no gene match. The CDR3 spells CASIGTGVHTDTQYF. CDR3 DNA: TGTGCCAGCATTGGGACAGGGGTCCACACAGATACGCAGTATTTT. Combining the CDR3 with reference TRBV2 and TRBJ2-3 gives the whole variable domain EPEVTQTPSHQVTQMGQEVILRCVPISNHLYFYWYRQILGQKVEFLVSFYNNEISEKSEIFDDQFSVERPDGSNFTLKIRSTKLEDSAMYFCASIGTGVHTDTQYFGPGTRLTVL.

This clone was seen once. The chain employs TRBV12-1 and TRBJ1-5; the D call TRBD1 from the table was never checked on the DNA. TRBV12-1 is listed as a pseudogene. The CDR3 loop spans 14 amino acids. Here the CDR3 reads CASSPQGIDQPQHF. Here the CDR3 DNA reads TGTGCCAGCAGCCCACAGGGGATAGATCAGCCCCAGCATTTT.

The V gene is TRBV5-1, the J gene TRBJ2-3; TRBD1 matches at 8 bases. Germline CDR1 and CDR2: SGHRS and YFSETQ. V shed 4 bases and J 0 bases; nucleotides not matched to a gene: 4. The CDR3 spans 15 residues. The CDR3 region is CASSPGQGSTDTQYF. The CDR3 bases are TGCGCCAGCAGCCCCGGACAGGGCAGCACAGATACGCAGTATTTT.

The rearrangement joins TRBV11-3 to TRBJ2-1; the D gene could be TRBD1 or TRBD2 (5 bases each). The CDR3 is made up of 15 amino acids. V was cut by 5 bases and J by 3 bases, with 14 bases left in between. Germline lookup yields CDR1 SGHNT and CDR2 YENEEA. The DNA for the CDR3 is TGTGCCAGCAGCCTGGGGCCTGAGGGCTACAATGAGCAGTTCTTC. Residues: CASSLGPEGYNEQFF. Combining the CDR3 with reference TRBV11-3 and TRBJ2-1 gives the whole variable domain EAGVVQSPRYKIIEKKQPVAFWCNPISGHNTLYWYLQNLGQGPELLIRYENEEAVDDSQLPKDRFSAERLKGVDSTLKIQPAELGDSAVYLCASSLGPEGYNEQFFGPGTRLTVL.

The J gene is TRBJ2-7, the V gene TRBV6-6; D may be TRBD1 (5 bases). There are 16 residues in the CDR3. CDR1 MNHNY and CDR2 SVGAGI come from the germline V gene (reference sequence). Trimming took off 2 bases at V and 0 bases at J, with 14 bases between the two ends. CDR3 nucleotides: TGTGCCAGCAGTTACGGGATGGGGCGTAGCTCCTACGAGCAGTACTTC. Translated: CASSYGMGRSSYEQYF.

The chain combines TRBV5-1 with TRBJ1-1, with TRBD1 matching 7 bases. V was pared by 0 bases and J by 0 bases, with 11 bases of the junction left unmatched. This CDR3 is built from 18 residues. Germline-derived CDR1 and CDR2 are SGHRS and YFSETQ. The CDR3 is CASSLVFPGQHLNTEAFF. The DNA for the CDR3 is TGCGCCAGCAGCTTGGTCTTTCCGGGACAGCATTTGAACACTGAAGCTTTCTTT.

V usage is TRBV2 and J usage is TRBJ1-5; the match to TRBD1 covers 11 bases. CDR3 length equals 15 residues. Germline-derived CDR1 and CDR2 are SNHLY and FYNNEI. With V trimmed by 6 bases and J by 3 bases, 4 bases remained unmatched. CDR3 region: CASSQGQGVNQPQHF. The CDR3 DNA follows: TGTGCCAGCAGCCAGGGACAGGGGGTCAATCAGCCCCAGCATTTT.

The V and J genes are TRBV25-1 and TRBJ2-2, with no clear D. The V end was cut by 7 bases, the J end by 10 bases, with 19 bases between. The germline V gene encodes CDR1 MGHDK and CDR2 SYGVNS. The CDR3 has 14 amino acids. The CDR3 region has the DNA TGTGCCAGCACCAACGTTGGCGGCCCTCAGGAGCTGTTTTTT. Translation gives CASTNVGGPQELFF. The entire variable domain, with the rest obtained from reference TRBV25-1 and TRBJ2-2, is as follows: EADIYQTPRYLVIGTGKKITLECSQTMGHDKMYWYQQDPGMELHLIHYSYGVNSTEKGDLSSESTVSRIRTEHFPLTLESARPSHTSQYLCASTNVGGPQELFFGEGSRLTVL.

This clone occurred a few times. The rearrangement joins TRBV7-9 to TRBJ2-7; tentatively, D is TRBD2 (5 bases). Trimming took 2 bases from V and 4 from J, leaving 12 bases between them. The CDR3 consists of 14 residues. Germline assignment: CDR1 SEHNR and CDR2 FQNEAQ (reference sequence). The CDR3 loop reads CASSLKGEGYEQYF. The CDR3, as DNA: TGTGCCAGCAGCTTAAAGGGAGAAGGGTACGAGCAGTACTTC.

This clone has only a few counts. The CDR3: CASSQEETYEQYF. The CDR3 DNA is TGCGCCAGCAGCCAAGAAGAAACCTACGAGCAGTACTTC. V and J are TRBV4-1 and TRBJ2-7; D is unclear. CDR1 is MGHRA and CDR2 is YSYEKL in the germline V gene. Trimming pared 0 bases from V and 2 bases from J, leaving 5 bases between. The CDR3 is 13 amino acids.

This clone was recorded only once. This chain links TRBV5-1 with TRBJ2-7; TRBD2 agrees at 10 bases. This CDR3 region has 16 residues. CDR1 is SGHRS and CDR2 is YFSETQ in the germline V gene. V trimming: 1 base; J trimming: 3 bases; junction bases outside the gene matches: 7. CDR3 DNA sequence: TGCGCCAGCAGCTTGCTGAGTTTAGCGGGAGGCTACGAGCAGTACTTC. Amino acids: CASSLLSLAGGYEQYF.

About this clone itself: One end of the junction does not line up with germline, which may come from a read error. The chain couples TRBV4-1 to TRBJ1-4; TRBD1 might be the D (5 bases). The CDR3 is 16 amino acids. Germline CDR1 reads MGHRA; CDR2 reads YSYEKL. DNA of the CDR3: TGCGCCAGCAGCCAAGAGAGTCCGGGGGTTAATGAAAATCTGTTTTTT. This sequence encodes CASSQESPGVNENLFF.

This clone has just one count. V gene TRBV18 combines with J gene TRBJ2-1, with 14 bases aligning to TRBD2. Unmatched junction bases numbered 1, after V lost 3 bases and J lost 6 bases. Per germline, CDR1 KGHSH and CDR2 LQKENI. The CDR3 is 15 residues long. As DNA, the CDR3 is TGTGCCAGCTCACCCGGGACTAGCGGGAGCAATGAGCAGTTCTTC. Translated: CASSPGTSGSNEQFF.

This clone was detected only once. This chain joins TRBV6-5 and TRBJ1-4; 10 bases fit TRBD1. The CDR3 loop spans 15 amino acids. Losses at the gene ends were 2 bases for V and 7 bases for J; bases not matched to a gene: 4. Germline CDR1 reads MNHEY; CDR2 reads SVGAGI. CDR3 bases: TGTGCCAGCAGTTACGACAGGGGGCGAAGTGAAAAACTGTTTTTT. Its translation is CASSYDRGRSEKLFF.

V gene TRBV9 combines with J gene TRBJ1-4; the D is unclear. Germline CDR1 reads SGDLS; CDR2 reads YYNGEE. Trimming took 0 bases from V and 3 from J, leaving 12 bases between them. CDR3 length: 16 residues. The CDR3 nucleotides are TGTGCCAGCAGCGTAGTGCTAGAGATTCCTAATGAAAAACTGTTTTTT. As protein: CASSVVLEIPNEKLFF.

The rearrangement joins TRBV15 to TRBJ2-1, with D unclear. Trimming left V 4 bases short and J 12 bases short, with 10 bases between. This CDR3 is 11 amino acids long. The germline V gene has CDR1 LNHNV and CDR2 YYDKDF (reference sequence). The CDR3 is CATSIEGLQFF. CDR3 nucleotides: TGTGCCACCAGCATTGAAGGGTTGCAGTTCTTC.